This entry features one T cell receptor (beta chain) sequence. The CDR3 is made up of 13 amino acids. Deletions cut 6 bases from V and 4 bases from J, with 12 bases between. Germline V lookup: CDR1 MNHEY, CDR2 SVGAGI. This entry belongs to a study of blood T cell repertoires in COVID-19. Looking at the study overall: Sites across the United States, Italy and Spain contributed samples from acute and convalescent COVID-19. The analysed material was cDNA or gDNA that came from T cells, B-cell-depleted T cells, or PBMCs.

Patients in Seattle were enrolled during active infection, then followed longitudinally. As originally analysed: Estimation of nucleated cell counts relied on the amplification of reference gene primers. Data came from immunoSEQ multiplex PCR; TCRdb stores just in-frame clones and leaves some out. Clone size and the V and J calls come from that table; the DNA yielded D and trimming. The repertoire consists of 330,000 or so clones, with approximately 90% occurring once and the leading ten covering roughly a tenth. What was sequenced was peripheral blood. V gene TRBV6-5 combines with J gene TRBJ1-1; the D gene is possibly TRBD1 (5 bases). The origin of this receptor is a man younger than 40 with COVID-19, enrolled during active disease. The CDR3 coding sequence is TGTGCCAGCAGAAGACAGATCTTCACTGAAGCTTTCTTT. Translation gives CASRRQIFTEAFF.